This T cell receptor (beta chain) was sequenced for a study of OX40 agonist ivuxolimab in advanced cancers. Whole-study context: The patients got ivuxolimab, which is an agonistic anti-OX40 (CD134) antibody. Three patients got partial responses; one had hepatocellular carcinoma and two had cutaneous melanoma.

Data came from immunoSEQ multiplex PCR; TCRdb stores just in-frame clones and leaves some out. The table has roughly 70,000 clones, 84% seen once; the top ten hold roughly 2%. Blood draws occurred at baseline, cycle 4 day 1, and cycle 7 day 1. The CDR3 consists of 15 residues. In germline, CDR1 is SNHLY, CDR2 FYNNEI. The ends were cut back, 3 bases at V and 2 bases at J, with 13 bases in the middle. This TCR derives from an adult with an advanced solid tumor such as melanoma, head and neck, liver or kidney cancer. The input for sequencing was CD4+ or CD8+ T cells sorted from blood, taken in a trial of the OX40 agonist ivuxolimab. The V gene is TRBV2, the J gene TRBJ1-1; D not certain. The CDR3 loop is CASSESGTLNTEAFF. As DNA, the CDR3 is TGTGCCAGCAGTGAGTCTGGCACCCTTAACACTGAAGCTTTCTTT.